These T cell receptor beta chains were read from a single sample in a study of tumor and adjacent non-tumor tissue in lung cancer. TCRdb re-called the multiplex PCR reads with MiXCR, one entry per CDR3 protein. The data show 65,000 to 75,000 distinct CDR3 sequences, approximately 73% seen once. Sequencing used lung tumor tissue. The receptors originated from a man in his 60s with non-small cell lung cancer. CDR3s include the opening cysteine and the closing phenylalanine or tryptophan. D genes are given only for firm matches. Not all rows give a size; the values are once, few, many and, for expanded clones, a class.

v_call: TRBV11-1; d_call: TRBD2; j_call: TRBJ2-5; clone_size: -; cdr3_aa: CVNSSGLAVGETQYF; cdr3_nt: TGTGTCAACAGCTCGGGACTAGCAGTGGGGGAGACCCAGTACTTC
v_call: TRBV5-6; d_call: -; j_call: TRBJ2-1; clone_size: -; cdr3_aa: CASSLVISRNKQFF; cdr3_nt: TGTGCCAGCAGCTTAGTTATCAGTAGGAATAAGCAGTTCTTC
v_call: TRBV6-1; d_call: -; j_call: TRBJ1-2; clone_size: few; cdr3_aa: CASSEGLFNYGYTF; cdr3_nt: TGTGCCAGCAGTGAGGGTCTATTCAACTATGGCTACACCTTC
v_call: TRBV10-3; d_call: -; j_call: TRBJ1-6; clone_size: -; cdr3_aa: CAISEFVTNSPLHF; cdr3_nt: TGCGCCATCAGTGAGTTCGTAACCAATTCACCCCTCCACTTT
v_call: TRBV6-5; d_call: -; j_call: TRBJ2-7; clone_size: -; cdr3_aa: CASSRGGYEWYF; cdr3_nt: TGTGCCAGCAGCAGGGGGGGCTACGAGTGGTACTTC
v_call: TRBV6-5; d_call: -; j_call: TRBJ2-2; clone_size: -; cdr3_aa: CARSYKAGWGLFF; cdr3_nt: TGTGCCAGAAGTTATAAGGCAGGCTGGGGGCTGTTTTTT
v_call: TRBV11-2; d_call: -; j_call: TRBJ1-1; clone_size: -; cdr3_aa: CARSSDLLGDEAFF; cdr3_nt: TGTGCCAGAAGCTCGGATCTCCTGGGAGATGAAGCTTTCTTT
v_call: TRBV7-8; d_call: -; j_call: TRBJ2-3; clone_size: -; cdr3_aa: CASSFDDTQYF; cdr3_nt: TGTGCCAGCAGCTTTGACGATACGCAGTATTTT
v_call: TRBV12-3/TRBV12-4; d_call: -; j_call: TRBJ1-2; clone_size: many; cdr3_aa: CASVTYGGYTF; cdr3_nt: TGTGCCAGCGTGACTTACGGCGGCTACACCTTC
v_call: TRBV6-5; d_call: TRBD1; j_call: TRBJ2-7; clone_size: -; cdr3_aa: CASGEQGAGEHYF; cdr3_nt: TGTGCCAGCGGAGAACAGGGGGCGGGGGAGCACTACTTC
v_call: TRBV20-1; d_call: TRBD2; j_call: TRBJ2-3; clone_size: -; cdr3_aa: CSATPWTSGFGTDTQYF; cdr3_nt: TGCAGTGCTACCCCCTGGACTAGCGGGTTTGGGACAGATACCCAGTATTTT
v_call: TRBV4-2; d_call: -; j_call: TRBJ2-7; clone_size: -; cdr3_aa: CASSQSGLDYEQYF; cdr3_nt: TGTGCCAGCAGCCAAAGCGGGTTGGACTACGAGCAGTACTTC
v_call: TRBV29-1; d_call: TRBD1; j_call: TRBJ2-7; clone_size: medium-sized; cdr3_aa: CSVRAGTGRNEQYF; cdr3_nt: TGCAGCGTCAGAGCCGGGACAGGGCGCAACGAGCAGTACTTC
v_call: TRBV29-1; d_call: TRBD2; j_call: TRBJ2-7; clone_size: -; cdr3_aa: CSVENQGLVTGEQYF; cdr3_nt: TGCAGCGTTGAAAACCAGGGACTAGTGACGGGGGAGCAGTACTTC
v_call: TRBV6-2/TRBV6-3; d_call: TRBD2; j_call: TRBJ2-2; clone_size: -; cdr3_aa: CASTSSGRDTGELFF; cdr3_nt: TGTGCCAGCACTTCAAGCGGGAGAGACACAGGGGAGCTGTTTTTT
v_call: TRBV5-4; d_call: -; j_call: TRBJ2-1; clone_size: -; cdr3_aa: CASSGAPVNEQIF; cdr3_nt: TGTGCCAGCAGCGGGGCCCCCGTGAATGAACAGATCTTC
v_call: TRBV12-3/TRBV12-4; d_call: -; j_call: TRBJ2-5; clone_size: -; cdr3_aa: CVSSLSPRETQYF; cdr3_nt: TGTGTCAGCAGTTTATCTCCCCGGGAGACCCAGTACTTC
v_call: TRBV29-1; d_call: TRBD1; j_call: TRBJ1-5; clone_size: -; cdr3_aa: CSVTGGSNQPQHF; cdr3_nt: TGCAGCGTTACAGGGGGCAGTAATCAGCCCCAGCATTTT
v_call: TRBV6-2/TRBV6-3; d_call: -; j_call: TRBJ1-6; clone_size: medium-sized; cdr3_aa: CASSYREGDNSPLHF; cdr3_nt: TGTGCCAGCAGTTATCGGGAAGGCGATAATTCACCCCTCCACTTT
v_call: TRBV10-2; d_call: TRBD1; j_call: TRBJ1-5; clone_size: many; cdr3_aa: CASRVTGDSNQPQHF; cdr3_nt: TGCGCCAGCAGGGTGACAGGGGATAGCAATCAGCCCCAGCATTTT
v_call: TRBV12-3/TRBV12-4; d_call: -; j_call: TRBJ1-2; clone_size: -; cdr3_aa: CASSTRTGDYGYIF; cdr3_nt: TGTGCCAGCAGTACCCGGACCGGGGACTATGGCTACATATTC
v_call: TRBV20-1; d_call: -; j_call: TRBJ2-1; clone_size: -; cdr3_aa: CSASIFPRHEQLF; cdr3_nt: TGCAGTGCTAGTATATTCCCTCGGCACGAGCAGCTCTTC
v_call: TRBV20-1; d_call: -; j_call: TRBJ1-5; clone_size: -; cdr3_aa: CSASRQIGTYSNQPQHF; cdr3_nt: TGCAGTGCTAGCCGCCAGATAGGGACCTATAGCAATCAGCCACAGCATTTT
v_call: TRBV29-1; d_call: TRBD2; j_call: TRBJ2-1; clone_size: -; cdr3_aa: CSVDSASGAYNGQFF; cdr3_nt: TGCAGCGTTGATTCAGCTAGCGGAGCCTACAATGGGCAGTTCTTC
v_call: TRBV20-1; d_call: -; j_call: TRBJ1-1; clone_size: -; cdr3_aa: CNAGVGGRGRMNTEAFF; cdr3_nt: TGCAATGCTGGAGTGGGGGGGCGCGGGCGAATGAACACTGAGGCTTTCTTT
v_call: TRBV5-1; d_call: -; j_call: TRBJ2-2; clone_size: -; cdr3_aa: CASSLGSAGELVF; cdr3_nt: TGCGCCAGCAGCTTGGGTAGCGCCGGGGAGCTGGTTTTT
v_call: TRBV20-1; d_call: -; j_call: TRBJ2-4; clone_size: large; cdr3_aa: CSARGPQNIQYF; cdr3_nt: TGCAGTGCTAGAGGGCCGCAAAACATTCAGTACTTC
v_call: TRBV6-6; d_call: -; j_call: TRBJ2-7; clone_size: -; cdr3_aa: CASMPGPGVRMLYF; cdr3_nt: TGTGCTAGCATGCCGGGACCAGGGGTAAGGATGCTGTACTTC
v_call: TRBV11-1; d_call: -; j_call: TRBJ2-2; clone_size: once; cdr3_aa: CASSYISGTGELLF; cdr3_nt: TGTGCCAGCAGCTATATTAGTGGCACCGGGGAGCTGTTATTC
v_call: TRBV7-9; d_call: -; j_call: TRBJ2-1; clone_size: -; cdr3_aa: CASREVKGRRQQFF; cdr3_nt: TGTGCCAGCAGGGAAGTTAAGGGACGTAGGCAGCAGTTCTTC
v_call: TRBV6-5; d_call: -; j_call: TRBJ1-2; clone_size: -; cdr3_aa: CANTLRPRGEGYTF; cdr3_nt: TGTGCCAATACCCTACGACCCCGCGGAGAAGGCTACACCTTC
v_call: TRBV20-1; d_call: -; j_call: TRBJ1-1; clone_size: -; cdr3_aa: CSAYPGMGPEAFF; cdr3_nt: TGCAGTGCTTATCCTGGGATGGGTCCTGAAGCTTTCTTT
v_call: TRBV20-1; d_call: -; j_call: TRBJ2-4; clone_size: once; cdr3_aa: CSAPGGSKQNIQYF; cdr3_nt: TGCAGTGCTCCAGGCGGGTCGAAACAAAACATTCAGTACTTC
v_call: TRBV14; d_call: -; j_call: TRBJ2-3; clone_size: -; cdr3_aa: CASSQDLTTDTQCF; cdr3_nt: TGTGCTAGCAGCCAAGATCTAACGACAGATACGCAGTGTTTT
v_call: TRBV20-1; d_call: -; j_call: TRBJ1-5; clone_size: -; cdr3_aa: CSGQAGTKLPQHF; cdr3_nt: TGCAGTGGTCAGGCGGGGACGAAACTGCCCCAGCATTTT
v_call: TRBV13; d_call: TRBD2; j_call: TRBJ2-7; clone_size: -; cdr3_aa: CASSVIAGARYEQYF; cdr3_nt: TGTGCCAGCAGCGTCATAGCGGGGGCACGCTACGAGCAGTACTTC
v_call: TRBV29-1; d_call: -; j_call: TRBJ1-1; clone_size: -; cdr3_aa: CSVEMGVDTEAFF; cdr3_nt: TGCAGCGTTGAAATGGGGGTGGACACTGAAGCTTTCTTT
v_call: TRBV5-1; d_call: -; j_call: TRBJ1-6; clone_size: few; cdr3_aa: CASSLEGPPDSPLHF; cdr3_nt: TGCGCCAGCAGCTTGGAAGGGCCTCCAGATTCACCCCTCCACTTT
v_call: TRBV7-9; d_call: -; j_call: TRBJ2-7; clone_size: -; cdr3_aa: CTSSFPRDRGQYF; cdr3_nt: TGTACCAGCAGCTTCCCCCGGGACCGCGGGCAGTACTTC
v_call: TRBV29-1; d_call: -; j_call: TRBJ2-2; clone_size: once; cdr3_aa: CSAEGNNTGGLFF; cdr3_nt: TGCAGCGCGGAGGGGAATAACACCGGGGGGCTGTTTTTT
v_call: TRBV20-1; d_call: TRBD2; j_call: TRBJ2-3; clone_size: -; cdr3_aa: CSARAPRGRSTDMQYF; cdr3_nt: TGCAGTGCTAGAGCTCCCCGCGGGAGGAGCACAGATATGCAGTATTTT
v_call: TRBV20-1; d_call: -; j_call: TRBJ2-2; clone_size: -; cdr3_aa: CSARGWSRNTRELFF; cdr3_nt: TGCAGTGCTAGGGGATGGTCGCGGAACACCAGAGAGCTGTTTTTT
v_call: TRBV6-5; d_call: -; j_call: TRBJ2-5; clone_size: once; cdr3_aa: CASSPNAGHRETQYF; cdr3_nt: TGTGCCAGCAGTCCTAACGCGGGCCACAGGGAGACCCAGTACTTC
v_call: TRBV5-1; d_call: -; j_call: TRBJ1-5; clone_size: -; cdr3_aa: CAGSLGGSNQPQHF; cdr3_nt: TGCGCCGGCAGCTTGGGGGGAAGCAATCAACCCCAGCATTTT
v_call: TRBV12-3/TRBV12-4; d_call: -; j_call: TRBJ2-2; clone_size: -; cdr3_aa: CASRDKGGARELFF; cdr3_nt: TGTGCCAGTAGAGATAAGGGGGGAGCCAGGGAGCTGTTTTTT
v_call: TRBV29-1; d_call: -; j_call: TRBJ2-6; clone_size: -; cdr3_aa: CSVGVSSSGTNVLTF; cdr3_nt: TGCAGCGTGGGGGTTTCTAGTTCGGGGACCAACGTCCTGACTTTT
v_call: TRBV11-1; d_call: -; j_call: TRBJ2-2; clone_size: -; cdr3_aa: CASNYTSGTGDLFF; cdr3_nt: TGTGCCAGCAATTATACTAGTGGCACCGGGGACCTGTTTTTT